A single sample gave rise to the 9 T cell receptor beta chains below, sequenced in a study of blood T cell repertoires in COVID-19. Using immunoSEQ multiplex PCR, the repertoire was profiled, and TCRdb retains in-frame clones only, with some absent. The sample consists of 37,000 or so clones, about 88% of them appearing once. The sequencing input was peripheral blood. Every receptor here comes from a man between 60 and 70 years old with active COVID-19.

The gene calls are TRBV9 and TRBJ2-7; 10 nucleotides line up with TRBD1. Trimming took 3 bases from V and 3 from J; bases not matched to a gene: 6. CDR3 length: 15 amino acids. Germline CDR1 is SGDLS and CDR2 is YYNGEE. As DNA, the CDR3 is TGTGCCAGCAGCGAGGGGGGGACAGGGGTCTACGAGCAGTACTTC. Its translation: CASSEGGTGVYEQYF.

CDR3 residues: CASIPAGVYNEQFF. The CDR3 nucleotides read TGTGCCAGCATCCCGGCGGGAGTCTACAATGAGCAGTTCTTC. The gene calls are TRBV6-5 and TRBJ2-1; 7 bases agree with TRBD2. V shed 7 bases, J shed 3 bases, and the junction held 6 bases outside the gene matches. The length of the CDR3 is 14 residues. Germline V gives CDR1 MNHEY, CDR2 SVGAGI.

This chain uses TRBV6-6 with TRBJ1-3; D may be TRBD1 (5 bases). This CDR3 is built from 14 residues. Deletions cut 6 bases from V and 0 bases from J, with 9 bases between. Per the germline V gene, CDR1 is MNHNY and CDR2 is SVGAGI (reference sequence). The CDR3, as DNA: TGTGCCAGCAGGGATGACAGCTCTGGAAACACCATATATTTT. Encoded protein: CASRDDSSGNTIYF.

The chain employs TRBV18 and TRBJ1-1; maybe TRBD1 (5 bases). The V gene lost 3 bases and the J gene lost 0 bases, with 14 bases spanning the gap. This CDR3 is built from 16 residues. Germline V CDR1 and CDR2: KGHSH, LQKENI. DNA of the CDR3: TGTGCCAGCTCACCTCGTCCGGGGGAGATGAACACTGAAGCTTTCTTT. This gives the protein CASSPRPGEMNTEAFF.

The chain carries TRBV6-2 or TRBV6-3 and TRBJ2-7, with 7 bases matching TRBD2. Germline values: CDR1 MNHEY, CDR2 SVGEGT. CDR3 size: 15 residues. Losses at the gene ends were 5 bases for V and 1 base for J; bases not matched to a gene: 8. The CDR3 here is CASSQPGGGSYEQYF. The CDR3 coding sequence is TGTGCCAGCAGTCAACCGGGAGGAGGTTCCTACGAGCAGTACTTC.

CDR3 residues: CASSQTPGQGPYTDTQYF. In DNA form, the CDR3 reads TGCGCCAGCAGCCAAACCCCGGGACAGGGACCCTACACAGATACGCAGTATTTT. The chain recombines TRBV4-1 with TRBJ2-3; 9 bases are a match to TRBD1. The CDR3 has 18 amino acids. The junction had 11 bases not matched to a gene; V was cut back by 2 bases and J by 2 bases. Germline-derived CDR1 and CDR2 are MGHRA and YSYEKL.

The gene calls are TRBV5-5 and TRBJ2-2; 10 bases match TRBD2. J gave up 4 bases and V 7 bases, and 13 bases lay outside the gene matches. Germline CDR1 reads SGHKS; CDR2 reads YYEKEE (reference sequence). CDR3 length equals 17 residues. The CDR3 loop reads CASGRLAGTWGTGELFF. CDR3 in DNA: TGTGCCAGCGGAAGACTAGCGGGTACCTGGGGCACCGGGGAGCTGTTTTTT.

The chain recombines TRBV7-2 with TRBJ2-7, with TRBD2 identical over 8 bases. Trimming took 5 bases from V and 0 from J; bases not matched to a gene: 6. The CDR3 loop spans 15 amino acids. Germline V CDR1 and CDR2: SGHTA, FQGNSA. In DNA, the CDR3 is TGTGCCAGCAGCCCACAGAGCGGGAGCTCCTACGAGCAGTACTTC. Its protein is CASSPQSGSSYEQYF.

The genes are TRBV5-1 and TRBJ1-1; D gene uncertain. In germline, CDR1 is SGHRS, CDR2 YFSETQ. Trimming pared 6 bases from V and 5 bases from J, leaving 17 bases between. The CDR3 sequence is 14 residues long. The chain's CDR3 is CASTIEYTGTEAFF. The CDR3 bases are TGCGCCAGCACCATAGAGTATACGGGGACTGAAGCTTTCTTT.